This entry concerns a single TCR beta chain. This clonotype was counted only a few times. No antigen is known for it. Base qualities are missing; no much larger clone stands one base away. The sample originates from a study of response to subunit inactivated influenza vaccine listed by TCRdb under 2018. Notes on the research overall: Deep quantitative T cell receptor repertoire profiling was used in the study to track responses to a trivalent subunit inactivated influenza vaccine.

V has 2 bases trimmed and J has 2 bases trimmed; junction bases matching no gene number 8. The CDR3 runs 17 amino acids, cysteine and phenylalanine included. Only the CDR3 DNA stays, 51 bases, in frame from base 1. Looking up the germline V gene yields CDR1 MGHRA and CDR2 YSYEKL. The library was produced with RT-PCR. For sequencing, an Illumina HiSeq 2500 was employed. Using fastp at Q25 and MiXCR, TCRdb reprocessed the public reads and kept productive beta chains. Each CDR3 protein gets just one entry, which takes the most common genes and DNA from the rows behind it. The sample table holds around 580,000 distinct CDR3 sequences, of which over 9.5% were seen once. The ten largest make up 10% of the sample. Overall results and qualifications from the work: According to the authors, only a limited number of new T cells may be recruited by each seasonal influenza vaccination.

The sequencing here drew on PBMCs from blood, taken on the day of vaccination. The chain is encoded by TRBV4-1 joined to TRBJ2-4; 8 bases in the middle match TRBD1. This clonotype was obtained from a man aged 45-65 years who received an inactivated influenza vaccine. Donor details come from another sample of the same person, matched by shared clones. The sequenced DNA: TGCGCCAGCAGCCAACCGGCCAGGGGGCTAACCAAAAACATTCAGTACTTC. This yields the protein CASSQPARGLTKNIQYF.